The sequence of this T cell receptor beta chain was determined in a study of blood T cell repertoires in COVID-19. Study-wide context: The study drew acute and convalescent COVID-19 samples from the United States, Italy and Spain. In each case, the material was cDNA or gDNA derived from T cells, B-cell-depleted T cells, or PBMCs.

Per germline, CDR1 MNHEY and CDR2 SVGAGI. The CDR3 is made up of 11 amino acids. V lost 7 bases and J 1 base, leaving 4 bases between the germline ends. Source study methods: Amplifying reference gene primers gave estimates of nucleated cell counts. Clones were read by immunoSEQ multiplex PCR, and TCRdb kept only the in-frame ones, dropping some. V and J calls and clone size come straight from that table; D and trimming were deduced from the DNA. The repertoire has roughly 130,000 clones, around 81% of them found once; the top ten carry roughly 9%. This sequence was found in a man aged 40-49 years with active or convalescent COVID-19. Sequencing used peripheral blood. V gene TRBV6-5 combines with J gene TRBJ2-5; no firm D call. The CDR3 sequence is CASTSQETQYF. Here the CDR3 DNA reads TGTGCCAGCACTAGCCAAGAGACCCAGTACTTC.